A selection of T cell receptor beta chains follows, all from one sample in a study of PD-1 blockade in classical Hodgkin lymphoma. Sequencing used immunoSEQ multiplex PCR; TCRdb keeps in-frame clones, though not all of them. The sample carries 10,000 to 15,000 clones, roughly four fifths recorded once. The sequenced sample was CD4+ T cells from blood, obtained before the fourth cycle of nivolumab. The receptors originated from a human donor with classical Hodgkin lymphoma. The conserved cysteine and the conserved F or W are not part of the CDR3 here.

j_call	v_call	cdr3_aa
TRBJ2-7	TRBV5-1	ASSLVGRGTSYEQY
TRBJ1-1	TRBV4-1	ASSQDWSRTEAF
TRBJ2-7	TRBV6-1	ASSRHLSYEQY
TRBJ2-7	TRBV30	AWRGLGFLFY
TRBJ1-1	TRBV10-3	AIQSRGGTNTEAF
TRBJ1-6	TRBV30	AWRQGDSPLH
TRBJ2-7	TRBV19	ASSILATSGRAYEQY
TRBJ2-3	TRBV5-1	ASGGPWEDTQY
TRBJ2-5	TRBV30	AWTSGTRETQY
TRBJ1-2	TRBV25-1	ASKPHGRRYGYT
TRBJ1-4	TRBV19	ASSMNRGLLEKLF
TRBJ2-7	TRBV5-4	ASTLKAGPHSYEQY
TRBJ1-2	TRBV2	ASSPDSRYGYT
TRBJ2-5	TRBV30	AWSLGLLETQY
TRBJ2-1	TRBV4-3	ASSQNYLSSYNEQF
TRBJ1-4	TRBV28	ASTSRRSPNEKLF
TRBJ2-5	TRBV7-2	ASSLLLAGGGETQY
TRBJ1-2	TRBV10-3	AIKGVNYGYT
TRBJ2-5	TRBV9	ASSTAGLARETQY
TRBJ2-1	TRBV11-2	ASSSQREGPRNEQF
TRBJ1-2	TRBV5-6	ASSLVSSYGYT
TRBJ2-3	TRBV7-9	ASSQKRLETDTQY
TRBJ2-7	TRBV30	AWTLGPPMGEQY
TRBJ1-1	TRBV7-2	ASSTRQGTNTEAF